This T cell receptor beta chain is from a study of post-analysis software for immune sequencing data. About the research overall: Clinical courses comprised relapsing-remitting, secondary progressive and progressive-relapsing multiple sclerosis.

Germline values: CDR1 SGHAT, CDR2 FQNNGV. V was clipped by 4 bases and J by 8 bases; unmatched bases: 10. This CDR3 region has 14 residues. Study-wide points: Samples made in the same batch grouped tightly together by F measure. There was significantly lower normalized Chao1 diversity in multiple sclerosis patients than in controls. Controls showed lower frequencies than patients for five TRBV segments, and TRBV5-6, TRBV5-1 and TRBV20-1 were among these.

TCR beta libraries were prepared from cDNA with unique molecular identifiers. TCRdb reprocessed the PCR reads with MiXCR, giving one entry per CDR3 protein. The sample holds some 700,000 distinct CDR3 sequences, 59% seen once. Details on this clonotype: Its antigen is unidentified.

The V and J genes are TRBV11-2 and TRBJ1-2; the match to TRBD1 covers 7 bases. The receptor comes from a girl aged 2 to 9 with multiple sclerosis. Source material: blood. This CDR3 is CASSSPTGRVGYTF. In nucleotides, the CDR3 is TGTGCCAGCAGCTCGCCGACAGGGAGAGTGGGCTACACCTTC.